Presented here are 18 T cell receptor beta chains from one specimen sequenced in a study of cytomegalovirus exposure and HLA in healthy donors (dated by TCRdb to about 2017). Libraries were built with the immunoSEQ multiplex PCR assay. A mixture of 60 forward primers for TCR Vbeta segments and 13 reverse primers for TCR Jbeta segments was used in the multiplex PCR. The table comes from immuneACCESS by way of TCRdb, which keeps in-frame sequences with V and J called. Part of the clones is missing from these tables; in studies checked, under half for an unresolved V gene and the rest for unknown reasons. For this sample the table gives 100,000 to 150,000 clones, of which 80% to 90% were detected only once. The top ten constitute approximately 1.1% of the sample. The source material was PBMCs. Receptors originate from a woman between 25 and 40 years old in good health and CMV-seronegative.

V and J are TRBV19 and TRBJ1-5, with D possibly being TRBD1 (5 bases). V gave up 4 bases and J gave up 0 bases, with 13 bases separating them. The V gene's germline CDR1 is LNHDA and CDR2 SQIVND (reference sequence). The CDR3 covers 16 residues. Here the CDR3 DNA reads TGTGCCAGTAGTACCCGGGGGATTTATAGCAATCAGCCCCAGCATTTT. It translates to CASSTRGIYSNQPQHF.

This CDR3 is CASSGTSVNTDTQYF. Written as DNA, the CDR3 is TGTGCCAGTAGCGGGACTAGCGTAAACACAGATACGCAGTATTTT. The V and J genes are TRBV19 and TRBJ2-3, with TRBD2 matching over 10 bases. CDR1 is LNHDA and CDR2 is SQIVND in the germline V gene (reference sequence). The CDR3 sequence is 15 residues long. Trimming took 6 bases from V and 2 from J; bases not matched to a gene: 5.

In regard to this clone: Sequence at one end of the junction differs from germline and may be a read error. The V and J genes are TRBV7-2 and TRBJ1-2, with D possibly TRBD1 on 6 matching bases. The CDR3 covers 14 residues. The germline CDR1 and CDR2 sequences are SGHTA and FQGNSA. CDR3 coding DNA: TGTGCCAGCAGCCTAGCGGGGGGGGGCTCTGGCTACACCTTC. It yields the protein CASSLAGGGSGYTF.

The chain links TRBV11-2 to TRBJ2-3, with 7 bases identical to TRBD2. Germline CDR1 reads SGHAT; CDR2 reads FQNNGV. The CDR3 is 13 amino acids. V dropped 1 base and J dropped 8; count of bases not matched to a gene: 3. The CDR3 bases are TGTGCCAGCAGCTTAGGGACTAGGGTTACGCAGTATTTT. Residues: CASSLGTRVTQYF.

The chain links TRBV7-2 to TRBJ1-5, with D maybe TRBD1 (6 bases). The CDR3 spans 16 residues. The V end was cut by 4 bases, the J end by 2 bases, with 15 bases between. From germline, CDR1 is SGHTA and CDR2 FQGNSA. The CDR3 loop is CASSSYRVGRNQPQHF. In DNA form, the CDR3 reads TGTGCCAGCAGCTCATACAGGGTAGGTCGCAATCAGCCCCAGCATTTT.

The chain joins TRBV5-1 to TRBJ2-5, with a possible D match to TRBD2 (5 bases). This CDR3 contains 14 residues. Per the germline V gene, CDR1 is SGHRS and CDR2 is YFSETQ. V was shortened by 4 bases and J by 2 bases, with 12 bases between the two germline ends. The chain's CDR3 is CASSPRGPQETQYF. As DNA, the CDR3 is TGCGCCAGCAGCCCTCGCGGGCCACAAGAGACCCAGTACTTC.

J is TRBJ1-2 and V is TRBV5-1; D call uncertain. The V gene's germline CDR1 is SGHRS and CDR2 YFSETQ. V was cut by 2 bases and J by 8 bases, with 19 bases left in between. CDR3 size: 15 residues. The CDR3: CASSFSQPKVWGYTF. CDR3 DNA: TGCGCCAGCAGCTTTAGCCAGCCAAAGGTTTGGGGCTACACCTTC.

This chain joins TRBV19 and TRBJ2-1; TRBD1 matches 7 bases. This CDR3 has 15 residues. V trimming: 1 base; J trimming: 7 bases; junction bases outside the gene matches: 7. The germline gives CDR1 LNHDA, CDR2 SQIVND (reference sequence). CDR3 bases: TGTGCCAGTAGTATAGGCAGGGCGGACAGGAATGAGCAGTTCTTC. Protein sequence: CASSIGRADRNEQFF.

The genes are TRBV7-3 and TRBJ2-2, with TRBD1 matching 7 bases. V was pared by 3 bases and J by 10 bases, with 14 bases of the junction left unmatched. Germline V gene lookup returns CDR1 SGHTA and CDR2 FQGTGA. This CDR3 spans 16 amino acids. In nucleotides, the CDR3 is TGTGCCAGCAGCTTTAGAGGGGGCGCTGTCCAGACGGAGCTGTTTTTT. Protein product: CASSFRGGAVQTELFF.

This clone was observed once. The genes are TRBV2 and TRBJ1-4, with TRBD1 as a possible D gene (6 bases). The V end was cut by 2 bases, the J end by 2 bases, with 12 bases between. This CDR3 spans 16 amino acids. Germline V gene lookup returns CDR1 SNHLY and CDR2 FYNNEI. The CDR3, as DNA: TGTGCCAGCAGTGAAACATCAGGGGCTACTAATGAAAAACTGTTTTTT. Amino acid sequence: CASSETSGATNEKLFF.

This chain joins TRBV29-1 and TRBJ1-2, with D possibly TRBD1 on 5 matching bases. There are 12 residues in the CDR3. The ends were cut back, 7 bases at V and 12 bases at J, with 21 bases in the middle. Germline values: CDR1 SQVTM, CDR2 ANQGSEA. Here the CDR3 reads CSARGALLGDTF. Here the CDR3 DNA reads TGCAGCGCCCGCGGGGCCCTGCTAGGCGACACCTTC.

The chain uses TRBV29-1 and TRBJ1-1; maybe TRBD1 (6 bases). V dropped 4 bases and J dropped 0 bases, with 12 bases sitting between them. This CDR3 is 14 amino acids long. The germline V gene has CDR1 SQVTM and CDR2 ANQGSEA. CDR3 DNA: TGCAGCGTTGGGACAGCCAACATGAACACTGAAGCTTTCTTT. It is translated as CSVGTANMNTEAFF.

This clone was found a few times. This chain connects TRBV4-3 to TRBJ2-3; D remains unclear. The germline V and J ends were trimmed by 0 bases and 4 bases, with 11 bases remaining between them. The germline V gene encodes CDR1 LGHNA and CDR2 YSLEER. The CDR3 runs to 15 residues. CDR3 sequence: CASSQDLQRSDTQYF. The DNA for the CDR3 is TGCGCCAGCAGCCAAGATCTCCAGCGATCAGATACGCAGTATTTT.

The rearrangement joins TRBV30 to TRBJ2-7, with no clear D. CDR1 is GTSNPN, CDR2 SVGIG, per germline (reference sequence). The CDR3 runs to 13 residues. Between the trimmed V and J ends, which lost 2 bases and 3 bases, there was a span of 11 bases. CDR3 sequence reads: CAWSPPLNYEQYF. The CDR3 DNA sequence: TGTGCCTGGAGTCCCCCCCTAAACTACGAGCAGTACTTC.

The chain employs TRBV7-9 and TRBJ1-2, with D perhaps matching TRBD1 (5 bases). V shed 0 bases and J shed 4 bases, with 12 bases lying between them. This CDR3 is 15 amino acids long. Germline assignment: CDR1 SEHNR and CDR2 FQNEAQ (reference sequence). CDR3 DNA sequence: TGTGCCAGCAGCTTAGCGAGCCAGGGCGGCTATGGCTACACCTTC. This codes for CASSLASQGGYGYTF.

The J gene is TRBJ2-2, the V gene TRBV5-1; 7 bases are shared with TRBD1. The CDR3 extends over 14 amino acids. Germline lookup yields CDR1 SGHRS and CDR2 YFSETQ. With V trimmed by 6 bases and J by 1 base, 3 bases remained unmatched. The CDR3 nucleotides are TGCGCCAGCATTGGGACAGAGAACACCGGGGAGCTGTTTTTT. Translation: CASIGTENTGELFF. The entire variable domain, with the rest obtained from reference TRBV5-1 and TRBJ2-2, is as follows: KAGVTQTPRYLIKTRGQQVTLSCSPISGHRSVSWYQQTPGQGLQFLFEYFSETQRNKGNFPGRFSGRQFSNSRSEMNVSTLELGDSALYLCASIGTENTGELFFGEGSRLTVL.

A single count supports this clone. This sequence joins TRBV11-2 and TRBJ2-7; the match to TRBD1 covers 7 bases. The CDR3 consists of 13 residues. Per germline, CDR1 SGHAT and CDR2 FQNNGV. V lost 3 bases and J lost 7; bases outside the gene matches: 6. CDR3 nucleotides: TGTGCCAGCAGCTTTGACAGGGCTGGGGAGCAGTACTTC. Its protein product is CASSFDRAGEQYF.

This clone was found a few times. This chain connects TRBV11-2 to TRBJ2-1; tentative D call: TRBD2 (6 bases). The CDR3 length is 14 residues. Germline lookup yields CDR1 SGHAT and CDR2 FQNNGV. Between the trimmed V and J ends, which lost 7 bases and 0 bases, there was a span of 10 bases. In DNA, the CDR3 is TGTGCCAGCAACGACGGGGGCTCCTACAATGAGCAGTTCTTC. It is translated as CASNDGGSYNEQFF.